This entry lists 20 T cell receptor beta chains sequenced from one sample in a study of blood T cells in healthy people across ages. Through a sample-barcoded 5' primer and a J-beta primer mix, a second PCR was run for roughly 6 to 11 cycles. TCRdb itself ran the 5' RACE reads through MiXCR, one entry per CDR3 protein. Of around 1,700,000 distinct CDR3 sequences listed, approximately 30% were seen once; the top ten hold more than 6%. Sequenced input: blood. These receptors all stem from a woman between 25 and 40 years old in good health.

This clonotype was seen ten or more times. The chain combines TRBV6-4 with TRBJ2-1; the D gene is possibly TRBD1 (6 bases). CDR1 MRHNA and CDR2 SNTAGT come from the germline V gene. This CDR3 has 15 amino acids. V lost 8 bases and J lost 3, with 17 bases in between. This CDR3 reads CASSSLWGRYNEQFF. Written as DNA, the CDR3 is TGTGCCAGCTCTTCTCTGTGGGGGCGCTACAATGAGCAGTTCTTC.

As concerns this clonotype: This may arise from a read error, as a much more abundant clone is one base away. The gene calls are TRBV12-3 or TRBV12-4 and TRBJ1-1; D may be TRBD1 (5 bases). This CDR3 is 15 amino acids long. CDR3 loop: CASSPQRAGRTETFF. CDR3 sequence (DNA): TGTGCCAGCAGTCCCCAACGCGCGGGGCGCACTGAAACTTTCTTT.

This clonotype came up many times. The chain carries TRBV5-1 and TRBJ2-1; D tentatively fits TRBD1 or TRBD2 (5 bases each). Trimming left V 2 bases short and J 11 bases short, with 11 bases between. Germline V gene sequence: CDR1 SGHRS, CDR2 YFSETQ. The CDR3 totals 12 residues. CDR3 DNA sequence: TGCGCCAGCAGCTTTACCGGGACCCAGCAGTTCTTC. It is translated as CASSFTGTQQFF.

V and J are TRBV6-5 and TRBJ2-7; 12 positions match TRBD2. V gave up 6 bases and J gave up 7 bases; unmatched junction bases: 4. The CDR3 is 13 residues long. Germline CDR1 and CDR2: MNHEY and SVGAGI. The chain's CDR3 is CASRPSGREEQYF. The DNA for the CDR3 is TGTGCCAGCAGGCCTAGCGGGAGGGAAGAGCAGTACTTC.

This clonotype has a handful of counts. This chain connects TRBV20-1 to TRBJ1-2, with D unresolved. Per the germline V gene, CDR1 is DFQATT and CDR2 is SNEGSKA (reference sequence). Trimming left V 0 bases short and J 6 bases short, with 11 bases between. There are 13 residues in the CDR3. The CDR3 is CSARDPMRNGYTF. The DNA of the CDR3 is TGCAGTGCTAGAGATCCGATGAGAAATGGCTACACCTTC.

This clonotype was seen at least ten times. The V and J genes are TRBV29-1 and TRBJ1-2; TRBD1 agrees at 8 bases. Trimming took 6 bases from V and 8 from J; bases not matched to a gene: 8. Per the germline V gene, CDR1 is SQVTM and CDR2 is ANQGSEA. This CDR3 is built from 12 residues. The DNA of the CDR3 is TGCAGCGTCGGTCAGGGGGCCAACGGCTACACCTTC. Translated: CSVGQGANGYTF.

The V and J genes are TRBV12-5 and TRBJ2-5; maybe TRBD1 (7 bases). Germline CDR1 is LGHNT and CDR2 is FRNRAP. This CDR3 has 14 amino acids. V lost 6 bases and J 4 bases, leaving 15 bases between the germline ends. The CDR3 nucleotides are TGTGCTAGTGGGCGGAGGGACAGAAGAGAGACCCAGTACTTC. Translation: CASGRRDRRETQYF.

This clonotype was observed many times. The CDR3 nucleotides read TGTGCCAGCAGCCGCGACTCCAATGAGCAGTTCTTC. Its protein is CASSRDSNEQFF. This chain links TRBV7-9 with TRBJ2-1; D gene unclear. The V end lost 5 bases, the J end lost 6 bases, and 8 bases lay between the germline ends. The CDR3 length is 12 residues. Germline-derived CDR1 and CDR2 are SEHNR and FQNEAQ (reference sequence).

The V call is TRBV6-2 or TRBV6-3, the J call TRBJ2-7, with a tentative D call TRBD1 (5 bases). The CDR3 loop spans 13 amino acids. V was shortened by 9 bases and J by 0 bases, with 12 bases between the two germline ends. The V gene's germline CDR1 is MNHEY and CDR2 SVGEGT. CDR3 coding DNA: TGTGCCAGTCTCGGACATGGCTCCTACGAGCAGTACTTC. Translated: CASLGHGSYEQYF.

Regarding this clonotype: A much more abundant neighbour one base away suggests this may be a read error. This chain connects TRBV9 to TRBJ2-1; D assignment may be TRBD1 or TRBD2 (5 bases each). The last part of the DNA fits TRBJ2-7 better; the J call may be wrong. This CDR3 has 14 amino acids. The germline CDR1 and CDR2 sequences are SGDLS and YYNGEE. CDR3 region: CTSSVDGTRYEQYF. The CDR3 DNA sequence: TGTACCAGCAGCGTAGATGGGACCCGATACGAGCAGTACTTC.

Ten or more counts support this clonotype. The chain uses TRBV7-8 and TRBJ2-4; D tentatively fits TRBD1 or TRBD2 (5 bases each). Per the germline V gene, CDR1 is SGHVS and CDR2 is FQNEAQ. The CDR3 is 13 residues long. Trimming left V 4 bases short and J 6 bases short, with 10 bases between. CDR3 loop: CASSSGRGNIQYF. The CDR3 DNA reads TGTGCCAGCAGCTCGGGACGGGGAAACATTCAGTACTTC.

This chain joins TRBV5-1 and TRBJ2-1, with TRBD2 identical over 10 bases. Trimming removed 3 bases from V and 4 bases from J; junction bases left unmatched: 7. The CDR3 length is 16 residues. CDR1 is SGHRS, CDR2 YFSETQ, per germline. The CDR3: CASSSPLAGNYNEQFF. In nucleotides, the CDR3 is TGCGCCAGCAGCTCGCCACTAGCGGGAAATTACAATGAGCAGTTCTTC.

The gene calls are TRBV18 and TRBJ2-3, with unresolved D. V was trimmed by 3 bases and J by 7 bases, leaving 11 bases between them. CDR3 length equals 13 residues. Looked up from germline, CDR1 is KGHSH and CDR2 is LQKENI. The CDR3 reads CASSPFEVNTQYF. The CDR3 DNA reads as TGTGCCAGCTCACCTTTCGAGGTGAATACGCAGTATTTT.

The table lists this clonotype with a few counts. The junction departs from germline at one end; a sequencing error may be responsible. This sequence joins TRBV3-1 and TRBJ2-5, with D possibly TRBD1 on 5 matching bases. This CDR3 comprises 16 residues. CDR1 and CDR2 from the germline V gene are LGHDT and YNNKEL (reference sequence). The CDR3 coding sequence is TGTGTCAGCAGCCCCCTAGGGGTTTTGGATCAAGAGACCCAGTACTTC. Amino acid sequence: CVSSPLGVLDQETQYF.

This clonotype was seen more than once but under ten times. The chain has TRBV3-1 and TRBJ1-5; the D gene is possibly TRBD1 (7 bases). The closer fit of TRBJ2-3 to the DNA end suggests the J call may be wrong. The CDR3 consists of 13 residues. Germline loops: CDR1 LGHDT, CDR2 YNNKEL (reference sequence). CDR3 nucleotides: TGTGCCAGCAGCCCAGACGGGGGACAGCCCCAGTATTTT. Translation gives CASSPDGGQPQYF.

This chain uses TRBV4-2 with TRBJ1-6, with D uncertain. Per the germline V gene, CDR1 is LGHNA and CDR2 is YNFKEQ. The CDR3 covers 13 residues. V gave up 6 bases and J gave up 10 bases, with 13 bases separating them. The CDR3 spells CASSQEALSPLHF. The DNA of the CDR3 is TGTGCCAGCAGTCAGGAGGCGTTATCACCCCTCCACTTT.

This clonotype has more than one count but fewer than ten. The chain recombines TRBV18 with TRBJ2-6, with D tentatively TRBD2 (5 bases). In germline, CDR1 is KGHSH, CDR2 LQKENI. The ends were cut back, 4 bases at V and 0 bases at J, with 16 bases in the middle. This CDR3 has 18 amino acids. The CDR3, as DNA: TGTGCCAGCTCACACCCCGGGGTCCAGAGCTCTGGGGCCAACGTCCTGACTTTC. This codes for CASSHPGVQSSGANVLTF.

This clonotype was observed a few times. The chain combines TRBV28 with TRBJ2-5, with a tentative D call TRBD2 (7 bases). The CDR3 runs 16 residues. Germline V gene data show CDR1 as MDHEN and CDR2 as SYDVKM. V lost 6 bases and J lost 4, with 21 bases in between. DNA for the CDR3: TGTGCCAGCAGCCCCACCCTTGGGGGGGCAAGAGAGACCCAGTACTTC. As protein: CASSPTLGGARETQYF. Full variable domain (remainder filled in from reference TRBV28 and TRBJ2-5): DVKVTQSSRYLVKRTGEKVFLECVQDMDHENMFWYRQDPGLGLRLIYFSYDVKMKEKGDIPEGYSVSREKKERFSLILESASTNQTSMYLCASSPTLGGARETQYFGPGTRLLVL.

This clonotype appeared once. Just one base apart from a much larger clone, this may be a read error. In nucleotides, the CDR3 is TGTGCCGGCAGCGTAGCCACGGCCTACCAAGAGACCCAGTACTTC. Translated: CAGSVATAYQETQYF. J is TRBJ2-5 and V is TRBV9; D gene unclear. The CDR3 totals 15 residues. Germline CDR1 SGDLS, CDR2 YYNGEE. Drawing the rest from reference TRBV9 and TRBJ2-5, the complete variable domain is DSGVTQTPKHLITATGQRVTLRCSPRSGDLSVYWYQQSLDQGLQFLIQYYNGEERAKGNILERFSAQQFPDLHSELNLSSLELGDSALYFCAGSVATAYQETQYFGPGTRLLVL.

Regarding this clonotype: With a much larger clone just one base away, this may be a read error. CDR3 DNA: TGTGCCAGCAGCCGTTCATGGGGAGAAGGCTCTGAGGCCAACGTCCTGACTTTC. Its translation: CASSRSWGEGSEANVLTF. The chain links TRBV5-5 to TRBJ2-6, with D perhaps TRBD2 (5 bases). In germline, CDR1 is SGHKS, CDR2 YYEKEE (reference sequence). The CDR3 covers 18 residues.